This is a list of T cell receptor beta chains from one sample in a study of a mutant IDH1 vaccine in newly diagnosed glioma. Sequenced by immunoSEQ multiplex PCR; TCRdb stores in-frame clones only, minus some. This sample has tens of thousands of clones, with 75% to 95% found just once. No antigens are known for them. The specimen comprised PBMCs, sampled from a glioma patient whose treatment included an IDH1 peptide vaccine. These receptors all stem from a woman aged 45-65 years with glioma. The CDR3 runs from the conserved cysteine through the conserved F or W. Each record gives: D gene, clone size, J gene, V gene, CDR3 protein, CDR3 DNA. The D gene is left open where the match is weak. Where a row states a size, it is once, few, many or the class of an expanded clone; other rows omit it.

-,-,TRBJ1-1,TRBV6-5,CASGRAGTEAFF,TGTGCCAGCGGCAGGGCTGGGACTGAAGCTTTCTTT
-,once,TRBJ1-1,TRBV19,CASSIRRGTEAFF,TGTGCCAGTAGTATCCGACGAGGGACTGAAGCTTTCTTT
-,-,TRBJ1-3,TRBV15,CATSSGTGGSGNTIYF,TGTGCCACCTCCTCGGGAACGGGGGGCTCTGGAAACACCATATATTTT
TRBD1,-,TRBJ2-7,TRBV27,CASSSGQGDEQYF,TGTGCCAGCAGTTCGGGACAGGGGGACGAGCAGTACTTC
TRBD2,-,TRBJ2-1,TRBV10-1,CASSEALAGRSYNEQFF,TGCGCCAGCAGTGAGGCCCTAGCGGGTCGCTCCTACAATGAGCAGTTCTTC
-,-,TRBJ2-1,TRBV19,CASSIDRGLVNEQFF,TGTGCCAGTAGTATAGATAGGGGCCTAGTCAATGAGCAGTTCTTC
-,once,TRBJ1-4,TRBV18,CASSPAGVDEKLFF,TGTGCCAGCTCACCAGCGGGGGTGGATGAAAAACTGTTTTTT
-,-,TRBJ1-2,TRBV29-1,CSVVGQGAPGYTF,TGCAGCGTTGTTGGCCAAGGGGCGCCTGGCTACACCTTC
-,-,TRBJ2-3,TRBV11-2,CASRPVRGTDTQYF,TGTGCCAGCAGACCGGTGCGGGGAACGGATACGCAGTATTTT
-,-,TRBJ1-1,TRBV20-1,CSAKGGTEAFF,TGCAGTGCGAAAGGGGGCACTGAAGCTTTCTTT
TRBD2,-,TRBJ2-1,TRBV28,CASSPGGAAYNEQFF,TGTGCCAGCAGCCCCGGGGGGGCGGCCTACAATGAGCAGTTCTTC
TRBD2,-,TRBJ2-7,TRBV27,CASSFNYRSSGVYEQYF,TGTGCCAGCAGTTTCAACTACAGGTCTAGCGGGGTGTACGAGCAGTACTTC
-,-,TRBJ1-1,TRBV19,CASSKGGGEAFF,TGTGCCAGTAGTAAGGGAGGGGGTGAAGCTTTCTTT
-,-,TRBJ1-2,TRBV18,CASEGVGGASGYTF,TGTGCCAGCGAAGGAGTGGGGGGCGCATCTGGCTACACCTTC
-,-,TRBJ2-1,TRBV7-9,CASSLGPEQFF,TGTGCCAGCAGCTTAGGCCCTGAGCAGTTCTTC
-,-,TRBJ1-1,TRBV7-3,CASSRRWGSEAFF,TGTGCCAGCAGCCGAAGGTGGGGTTCTGAAGCTTTCTTT
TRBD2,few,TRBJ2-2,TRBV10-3,CAISAFSGRGGELFF,TGTGCCATCAGTGCATTTAGCGGGAGAGGCGGGGAGCTGTTTTTT
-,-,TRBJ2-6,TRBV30,CAWSMGTGANVLTF,TGTGCCTGGAGTATGGGAACTGGGGCCAACGTCCTGACTTTC
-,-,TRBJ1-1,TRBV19,CASRGNSANTEAFF,TGTGCCAGTAGAGGAAACTCAGCGAACACTGAAGCTTTCTTT
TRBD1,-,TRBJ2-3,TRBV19,CASSDRDVGDTQYF,TGTGCCAGTAGCGACAGGGATGTTGGAGATACGCAGTATTTT
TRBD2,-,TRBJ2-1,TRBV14,CASSLGLAGRNEQFF,TGTGCCAGCAGCCTGGGACTAGCCGGTCGCAATGAGCAGTTCTTC
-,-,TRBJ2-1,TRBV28,CASSLTNYHNEQFF,TGTGCCAGCAGTTTAACTAACTACCACAATGAGCAGTTCTTC
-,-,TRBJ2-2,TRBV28,CASSLWGVPGTGELFF,TGTGCCAGCAGTTTATGGGGGGTCCCTGGCACCGGGGAGCTGTTTTTT